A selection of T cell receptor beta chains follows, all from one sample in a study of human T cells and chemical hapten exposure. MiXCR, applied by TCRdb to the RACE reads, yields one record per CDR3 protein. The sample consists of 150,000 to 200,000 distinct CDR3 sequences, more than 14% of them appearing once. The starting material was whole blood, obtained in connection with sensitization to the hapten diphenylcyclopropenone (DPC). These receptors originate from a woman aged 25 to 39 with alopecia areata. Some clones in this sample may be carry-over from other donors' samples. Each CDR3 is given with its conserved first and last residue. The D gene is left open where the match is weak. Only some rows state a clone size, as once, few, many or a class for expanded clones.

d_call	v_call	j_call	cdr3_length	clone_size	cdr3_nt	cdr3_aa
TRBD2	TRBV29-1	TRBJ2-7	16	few	TGCAGCGTTGGCGGACTAGCGGGAGCGACCTCCTACGAGCAGTACTTC	CSVGGLAGATSYEQYF
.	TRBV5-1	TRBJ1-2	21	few	TGCGCCAGCAGCTTGGCCGGGAACCGGGACACCATCGTTCCCACTAACTATGGCTACACCTTC	CASSLAGNRDTIVPTNYGYTF
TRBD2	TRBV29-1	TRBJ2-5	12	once	TGCAGCGCCGGGACTAGCGGGAGGTCCCAGTACTTC	CSAGTSGRSQYF
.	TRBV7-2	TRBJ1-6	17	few	TGTGCCAGCAGCTTCACGGGGATGAGCTCCTATAATTCACCCCTCCACTTT	CASSFTGMSSYNSPLHF
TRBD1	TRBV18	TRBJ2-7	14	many	TGTGCCAGCTCACCACAGACAGGGGACTACGAGCAGTACTTC	CASSPQTGDYEQYF
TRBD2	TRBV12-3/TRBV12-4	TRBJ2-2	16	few	TGTGCCAGCAGTTTAGCGTGGGGGAGGGACACCGGGGAGCTGTTTTTT	CASSLAWGRDTGELFF
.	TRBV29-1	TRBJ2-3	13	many	TGCAGCGTTGAACAGGATCGCACAGATACGCAGTATTTT	CSVEQDRTDTQYF
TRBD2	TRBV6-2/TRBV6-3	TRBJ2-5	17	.	TGTGCCAGCAGTTACTCAAGGGGACTAGCGGTCCAAGAGACCCAGTACTTC	CASSYSRGLAVQETQYF
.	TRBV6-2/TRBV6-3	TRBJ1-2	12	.	TGTGCCAGCACCGGGTTTCTTTATGGCTACACCTTC	CASTGFLYGYTF
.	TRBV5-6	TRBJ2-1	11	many	TGTGCCAGCAGCTTGAAGAATGAGCAGTTCTTC	CASSLKNEQFF
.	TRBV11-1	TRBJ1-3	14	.	TGTGCCAGCTGGGACGGGAGCTCTGGAAACACCATATATTTT	CASWDGSSGNTIYF
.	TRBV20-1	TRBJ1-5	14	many	TGCAGTGCTAGTTATCCGACAGGCGATCAGCCCCAGCATTTT	CSASYPTGDQPQHF
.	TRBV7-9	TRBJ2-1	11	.	TGTGCCAGCATCAGGTCGAGTGAGCAGTTCTTC	CASIRSSEQFF
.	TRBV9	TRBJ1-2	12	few	TGTGCCAGCAGCAGGGAGAACTATGGCTACACCTTC	CASSRENYGYTF
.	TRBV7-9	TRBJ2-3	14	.	TGTGCCAGCAGCACAACCGGGGCAACAGATACGCAGTATTTT	CASSTTGATDTQYF
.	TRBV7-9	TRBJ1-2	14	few	TGTGCCAGCAGTCCGGGACCATCTAACTATGGCTACACCTTC	CASSPGPSNYGYTF
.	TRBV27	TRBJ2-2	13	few	TGTGCCAGCAGTACGCGGGGCACCGGGGAGCTGTTTTTT	CASSTRGTGELFF
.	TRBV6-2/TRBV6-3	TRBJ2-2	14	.	TGTGCCAGCAGTTACGACGGTTTCACCGGGGAGCTGTTTTTT	CASSYDGFTGELFF
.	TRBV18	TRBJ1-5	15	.	TGTGCCAGCTCACCAAATTGGGGTAATGATCAGCCCCAGCATTTT	CASSPNWGNDQPQHF
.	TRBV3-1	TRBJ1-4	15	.	TGTGCCAGCAGCCAAGGCGCCCGGGGTGGTGAAAAACTGTTTTTT	CASSQGARGGEKLFF
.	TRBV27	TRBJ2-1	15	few	TGTGCCAGCAGGGTGATGGGGGGCTCCTACAATGAGCAGTTCTTC	CASRVMGGSYNEQFF
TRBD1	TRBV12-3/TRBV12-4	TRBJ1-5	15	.	TGTGCCAGCAGCTTCGGACAGGGGGCAGTTCAGCCCCAGCATTTT	CASSFGQGAVQPQHF
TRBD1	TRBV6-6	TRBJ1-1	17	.	TGTGCCAGCAGTAAGACCCGAGGACAGGGTTTTTACACTGAAGCTTTCTTT	CASSKTRGQGFYTEAFF
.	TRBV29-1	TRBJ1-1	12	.	TGCAGCGTTACCCAGTCTAGGGCTGAAGCTTTCTTT	CSVTQSRAEAFF
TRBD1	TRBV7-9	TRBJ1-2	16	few	TGTGCCAGCAGCTTAGATGGGACAGGGGATCCCCTAGGCTACACCTTC	CASSLDGTGDPLGYTF
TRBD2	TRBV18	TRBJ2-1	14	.	TGTGCCAGCTCACCACCGGCGGGGGGCAATGAGCAGTTCTTC	CASSPPAGGNEQFF
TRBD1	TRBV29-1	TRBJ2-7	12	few	TGCAGCGCAACGGGACAGGATGGTGTGCAGTACTTC	CSATGQDGVQYF
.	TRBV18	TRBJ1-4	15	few	TGTGCCAGCTCACCACGTTCACAGGGAAAAGAAAAACTGTTTTTT	CASSPRSQGKEKLFF
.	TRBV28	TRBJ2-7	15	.	TGTGCCAGCAGCCCCCTACGTGAGGGAGGCTACGAGCAGTACTTC	CASSPLREGGYEQYF
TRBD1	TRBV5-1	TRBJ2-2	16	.	TGCGCCAGCAGGGCACCGGGACAGGGGAACACCGGGGAGCTGTTTTTT	CASRAPGQGNTGELFF
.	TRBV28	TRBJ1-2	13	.	TGTGCCAGCAGTTCCCCCGGGCGTTGGGGCTACACCTTC	CASSSPGRWGYTF
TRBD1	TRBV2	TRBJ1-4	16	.	TGTGCCAGCAGGGACAGGGACCTTGCAACTAATGAAAAACTGTTTTTT	CASRDRDLATNEKLFF
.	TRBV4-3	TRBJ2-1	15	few	TGCGCCAGCAGCCAAACCCGGGACACATACAATGAGCAGTTCTTC	CASSQTRDTYNEQFF
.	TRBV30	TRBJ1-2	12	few	TGTGCCTGGGGGAAGGTGGACTATGGCTACACCTTC	CAWGKVDYGYTF
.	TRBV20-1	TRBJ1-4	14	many	TGCAGTGCTAGAGCCTCATTTAGGCATGAAAAACTGTTTTTT	CSARASFRHEKLFF
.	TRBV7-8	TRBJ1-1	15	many	TGTGCCAGCAGCTTAGACCGGACAGAAAACACTGAAGCTTTCTTT	CASSLDRTENTEAFF
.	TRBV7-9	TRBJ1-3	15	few	TGTGCCAGCAGCTCCAAGCCGCAGGATGGAAACACCATATATTTT	CASSSKPQDGNTIYF
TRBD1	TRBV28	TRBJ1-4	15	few	TGTGCCAGCAGCAGGGGGCCCGCTACTAATGAAAAACTGTTTTTT	CASSRGPATNEKLFF
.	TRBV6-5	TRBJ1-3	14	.	TGTGCCAGCAGCCAACTTAGCTCTGGAAACACCATATATTTT	CASSQLSSGNTIYF
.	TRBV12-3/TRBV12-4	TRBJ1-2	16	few	TGTGCCAGCAGTCCGCAGGAGGGCCCCACTAACTATGGCTACACCTTC	CASSPQEGPTNYGYTF
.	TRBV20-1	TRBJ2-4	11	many	TGCAGTGCTGGGTCAAAAAACATTCAGTACTTC	CSAGSKNIQYF
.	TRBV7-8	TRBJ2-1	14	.	TGTGCCAGCAGCTCAAGCGAGATAGACAATGAGCAGTTCTTC	CASSSSEIDNEQFF
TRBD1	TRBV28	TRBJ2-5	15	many	TGTGCCAGCAGTTTCGCGACAGGGGGCGAGGAGACCCAGTACTTC	CASSFATGGEETQYF
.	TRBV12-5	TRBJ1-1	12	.	TGTGCTAGTGGTCTGGACAGCACTGAAGCTTTCTTT	CASGLDSTEAFF
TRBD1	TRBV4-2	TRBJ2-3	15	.	TGTGCCAGCAGCTACGGACAGGCGGAGGAGGATACGCAGTATTTT	CASSYGQAEEDTQYF
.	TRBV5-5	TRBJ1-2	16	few	TGTGCCAGCGAGCTTTTCGGTCCCCCACTTGACTATGGCTACACCTTC	CASELFGPPLDYGYTF
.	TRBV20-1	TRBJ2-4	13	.	TGCAGTGCTAGAGCAGGGGCCAAAAACATTCAGTACTTC	CSARAGAKNIQYF
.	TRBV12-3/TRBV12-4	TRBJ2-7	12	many	TGTGCCAGCAGTCCCGGGCCCCAGAAGGGGTACTTC	CASSPGPQKGYF
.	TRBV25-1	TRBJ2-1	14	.	TGTGCCAGCAAACAGGGCCTCTCCTACAATGAGCAGTTCTTC	CASKQGLSYNEQFF
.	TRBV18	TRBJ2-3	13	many	TGTGCCAGCTCACCACAAAGCACAGATACGCAGTATTTT	CASSPQSTDTQYF
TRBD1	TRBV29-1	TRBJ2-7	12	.	TGCAGCGTAGGACAGGGAATCTACGAGCAGTACTTC	CSVGQGIYEQYF
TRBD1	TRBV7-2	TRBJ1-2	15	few	TGTGCCAGCAGGGACGGACAGGGGGCTTACTATGGCTACACCTTC	CASRDGQGAYYGYTF
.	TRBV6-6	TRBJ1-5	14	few	TGTGCCAGCAGTTCCGGACTTCTGGGGCAGCCCCAGCATTTT	CASSSGLLGQPQHF
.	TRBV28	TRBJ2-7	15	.	TGTGCCAGCAGTGGCCGGGACTTCTACTCCTACGAGCAGTACTTC	CASSGRDFYSYEQYF
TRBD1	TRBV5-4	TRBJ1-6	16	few	TGTGCCAGCAGGGACCGGACAGGGGGCTTTAATTCACCCCTCCACTTT	CASRDRTGGFNSPLHF
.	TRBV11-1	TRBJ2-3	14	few	TGTGCCAGCAGCTTGCAGGGGCGCGTAGATACGCAGTATTTT	CASSLQGRVDTQYF
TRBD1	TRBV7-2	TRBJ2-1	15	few	TGTGCCAGCAGCCAGGGGACAGGGCTCGGCAATGAGCAGTTCTTC	CASSQGTGLGNEQFF
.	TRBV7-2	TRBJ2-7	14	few	TGTGCCAGCAGCTTAGCTTCCCCGGGACCCGAGCAGTACTTC	CASSLASPGPEQYF